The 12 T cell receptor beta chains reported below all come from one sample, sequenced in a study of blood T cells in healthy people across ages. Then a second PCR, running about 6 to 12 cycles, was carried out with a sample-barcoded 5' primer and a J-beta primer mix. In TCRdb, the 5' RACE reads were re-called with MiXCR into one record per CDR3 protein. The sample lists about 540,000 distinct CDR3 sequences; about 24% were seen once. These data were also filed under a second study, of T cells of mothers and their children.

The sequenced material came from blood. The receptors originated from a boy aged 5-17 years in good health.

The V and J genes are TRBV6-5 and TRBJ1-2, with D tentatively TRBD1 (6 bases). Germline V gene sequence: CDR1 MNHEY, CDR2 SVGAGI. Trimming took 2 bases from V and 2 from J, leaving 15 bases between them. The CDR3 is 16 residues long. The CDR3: CASSYEAGESNYGYTF. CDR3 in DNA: TGTGCCAGCAGTTACGAGGCAGGGGAGTCCAACTATGGCTACACCTTC.

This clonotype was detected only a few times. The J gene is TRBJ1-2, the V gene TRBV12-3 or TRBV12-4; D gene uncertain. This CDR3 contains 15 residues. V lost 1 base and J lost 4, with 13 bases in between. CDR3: CASSLDRTAFYGYTF. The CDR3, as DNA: TGTGCCAGCAGTTTAGATCGAACAGCATTCTATGGCTACACCTTC.

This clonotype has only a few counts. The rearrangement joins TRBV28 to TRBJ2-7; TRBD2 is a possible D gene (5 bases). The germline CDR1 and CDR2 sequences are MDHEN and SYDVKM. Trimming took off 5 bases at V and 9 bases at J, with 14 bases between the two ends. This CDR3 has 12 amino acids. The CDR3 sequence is CASSDKDWLQYF. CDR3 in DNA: TGTGCCAGCAGTGACAAGGACTGGTTGCAGTACTTC.

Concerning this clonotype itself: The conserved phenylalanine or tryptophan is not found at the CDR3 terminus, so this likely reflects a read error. The CDR3 sequence is CASSLEGGAKNIQYL. The CDR3 DNA follows: TGCGCCAGCAGCTTGGAGGGGGGAGCCAAAAACATTCAGTACCTC. The V gene is TRBV5-1, the J gene TRBJ2-4; TRBD1 or TRBD2 may be the D gene (6 bases each). The CDR3 is 15 amino acids. V was clipped by 0 bases and J by 0 bases, with 7 bases between them. From germline, CDR1 is SGHRS and CDR2 YFSETQ.

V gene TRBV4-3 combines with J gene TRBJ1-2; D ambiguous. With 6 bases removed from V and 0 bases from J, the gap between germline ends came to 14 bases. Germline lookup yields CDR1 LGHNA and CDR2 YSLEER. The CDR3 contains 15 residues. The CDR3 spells CASRPSSGSNYGYTF. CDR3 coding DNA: TGCGCCAGCAGGCCAAGTTCGGGATCTAACTATGGCTACACCTTC.

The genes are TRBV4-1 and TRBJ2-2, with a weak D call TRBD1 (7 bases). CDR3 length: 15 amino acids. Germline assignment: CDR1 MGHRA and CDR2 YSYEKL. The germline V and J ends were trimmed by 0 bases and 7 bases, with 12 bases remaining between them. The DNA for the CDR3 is TGCGCCAGCAGCCAAGACGCAGGGGGGAACGGGGAGCTGTTTTTT. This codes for CASSQDAGGNGELFF.

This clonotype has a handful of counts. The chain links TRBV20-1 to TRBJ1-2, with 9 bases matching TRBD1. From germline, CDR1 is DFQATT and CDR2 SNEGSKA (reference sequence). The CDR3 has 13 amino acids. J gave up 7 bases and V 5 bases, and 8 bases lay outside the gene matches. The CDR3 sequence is CSARRGTGTGYTF. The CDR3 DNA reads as TGCAGTGCTCGACGTGGGACAGGGACTGGCTACACCTTC.

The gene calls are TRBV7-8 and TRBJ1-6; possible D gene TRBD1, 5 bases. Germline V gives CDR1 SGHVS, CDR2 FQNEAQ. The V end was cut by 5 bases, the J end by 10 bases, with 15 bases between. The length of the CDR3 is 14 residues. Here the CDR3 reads CASSPGQSGSPLHF. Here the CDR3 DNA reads TGTGCCAGCAGCCCAGGGCAATCGGGGTCACCCCTCCACTTT. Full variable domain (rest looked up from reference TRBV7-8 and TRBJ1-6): GAGVSQSPRYKVAKRGQDVALRCDPISGHVSLFWYQQALGQGPEFLTYFQNEAQLDKSGLPSDRFFAERPEGSVSTLKIQRTQQEDSAVYLCASSPGQSGSPLHFGNGTRLTVT.

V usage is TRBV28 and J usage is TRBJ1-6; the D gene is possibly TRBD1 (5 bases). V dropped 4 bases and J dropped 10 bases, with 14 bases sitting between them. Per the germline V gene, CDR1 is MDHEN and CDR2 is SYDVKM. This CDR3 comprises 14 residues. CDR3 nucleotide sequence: TGTGCCAGCAGTTATGGGACGGGGGTATCACCCCTCCACTTT. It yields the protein CASSYGTGVSPLHF.

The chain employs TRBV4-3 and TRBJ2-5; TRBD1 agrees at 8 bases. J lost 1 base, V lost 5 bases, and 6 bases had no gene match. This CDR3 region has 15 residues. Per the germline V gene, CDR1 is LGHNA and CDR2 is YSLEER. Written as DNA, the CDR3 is TGCGCCAGCAGCGAAACGACAGGGGTCCAAGAGACCCAGTACTTC. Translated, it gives CASSETTGVQETQYF.

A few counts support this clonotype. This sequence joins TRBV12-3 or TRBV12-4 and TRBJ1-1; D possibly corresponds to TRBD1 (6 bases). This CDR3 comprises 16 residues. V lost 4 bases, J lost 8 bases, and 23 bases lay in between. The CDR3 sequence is CASSSPGTPLHPEAFF. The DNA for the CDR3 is TGTGCCAGCAGTTCTCCCGGGACACCACTACACCCCGAAGCTTTCTTT.

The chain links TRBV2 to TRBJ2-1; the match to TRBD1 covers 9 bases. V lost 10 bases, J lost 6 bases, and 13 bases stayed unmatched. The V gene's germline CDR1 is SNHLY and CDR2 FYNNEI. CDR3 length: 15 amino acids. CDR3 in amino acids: CANSPGTGTFNEQFF. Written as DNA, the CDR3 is TGTGCCAACAGCCCCGGGACAGGGACCTTCAATGAGCAGTTCTTC.